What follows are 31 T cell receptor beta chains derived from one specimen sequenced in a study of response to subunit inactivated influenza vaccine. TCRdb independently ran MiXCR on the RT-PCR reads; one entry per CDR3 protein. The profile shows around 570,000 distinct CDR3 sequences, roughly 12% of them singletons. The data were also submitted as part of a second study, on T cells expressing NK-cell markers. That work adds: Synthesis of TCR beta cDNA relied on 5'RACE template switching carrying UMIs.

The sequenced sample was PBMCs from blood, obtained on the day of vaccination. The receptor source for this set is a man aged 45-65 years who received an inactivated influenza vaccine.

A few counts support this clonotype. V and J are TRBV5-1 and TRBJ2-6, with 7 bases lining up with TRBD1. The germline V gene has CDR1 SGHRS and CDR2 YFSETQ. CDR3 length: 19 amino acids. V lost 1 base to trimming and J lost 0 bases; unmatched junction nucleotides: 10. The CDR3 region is CASSLRGTGALSGANVLTF. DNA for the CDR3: TGCGCCAGCAGCTTGAGGGGAACAGGGGCCCTCTCTGGGGCCAACGTCCTGACTTTC.

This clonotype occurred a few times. The DNA for the CDR3 is TGTGCCAGCATGCTTAGTTTCAACAATGAGCAGTTCTTC. It encodes CASMLSFNNEQFF. The chain couples TRBV2 to TRBJ2-1; D gene uncertain. The CDR3 consists of 13 residues. V was cut by 7 bases and J by 5 bases, with 12 bases left in between. Per germline, CDR1 SNHLY and CDR2 FYNNEI.

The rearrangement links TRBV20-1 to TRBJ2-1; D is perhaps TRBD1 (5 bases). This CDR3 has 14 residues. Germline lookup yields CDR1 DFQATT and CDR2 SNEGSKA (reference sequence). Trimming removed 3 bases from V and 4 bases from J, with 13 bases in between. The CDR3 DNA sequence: TGCAGTGCTAGTAGGGGAAGGGGTTACAATGAGCAGTTCTTC. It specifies CSASRGRGYNEQFF.

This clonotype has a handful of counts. CDR3 DNA: TGCAGCGTTGGAGGGGGAAGGGACACCGGGGAGCTGTTTTTT. Encoded protein: CSVGGGRDTGELFF. The chain combines TRBV29-1 with TRBJ2-2; possible D gene TRBD1, 6 bases. V lost 4 bases to trimming and J lost 3 bases, with 12 bases between them. The CDR3 contains 14 residues. Germline CDR1 and CDR2: SQVTM and ANQGSEA.

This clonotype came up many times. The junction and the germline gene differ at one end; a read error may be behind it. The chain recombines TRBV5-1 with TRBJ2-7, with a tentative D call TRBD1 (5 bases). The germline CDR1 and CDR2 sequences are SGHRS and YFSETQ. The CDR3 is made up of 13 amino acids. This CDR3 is CASSLRQSYEQYF. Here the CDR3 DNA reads TGTGCCAGCAGTTTAAGACAGTCCTACGAGCAGTACTTC.

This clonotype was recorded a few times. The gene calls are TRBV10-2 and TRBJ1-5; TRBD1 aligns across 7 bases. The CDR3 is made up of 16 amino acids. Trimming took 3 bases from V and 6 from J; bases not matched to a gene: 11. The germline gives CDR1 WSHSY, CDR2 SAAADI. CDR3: CASSEGRGLHVQPQHF. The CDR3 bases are TGCGCCAGCAGTGAAGGTAGGGGGCTGCATGTTCAGCCCCAGCATTTT.

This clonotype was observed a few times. DNA for the CDR3: TGCAGCGTTGCCCACAGGGCCGGGTACGAGCAGTACTTC. It yields the protein CSVAHRAGYEQYF. V usage is TRBV29-1 and J usage is TRBJ2-7; weak D call: TRBD1 (6 bases). Germline CDR1 SQVTM, CDR2 ANQGSEA. V lost 4 bases to trimming and J lost 4 bases, with 14 bases between them. This CDR3 is built from 13 residues.

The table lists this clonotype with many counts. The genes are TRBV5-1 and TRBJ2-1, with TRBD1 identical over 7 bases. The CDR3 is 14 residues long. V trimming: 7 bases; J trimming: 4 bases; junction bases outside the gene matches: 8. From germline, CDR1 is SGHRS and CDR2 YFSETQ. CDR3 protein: CASAGDSAYNEQFF. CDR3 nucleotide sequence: TGCGCCAGCGCCGGGGACAGTGCTTACAATGAGCAGTTCTTC.

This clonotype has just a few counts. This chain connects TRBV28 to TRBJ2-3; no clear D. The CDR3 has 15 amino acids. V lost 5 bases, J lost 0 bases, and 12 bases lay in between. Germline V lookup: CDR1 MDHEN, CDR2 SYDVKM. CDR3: CASSGPGPSTDTQYF. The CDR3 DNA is TGTGCCAGCAGTGGCCCGGGCCCTAGCACAGATACGCAGTATTTT.

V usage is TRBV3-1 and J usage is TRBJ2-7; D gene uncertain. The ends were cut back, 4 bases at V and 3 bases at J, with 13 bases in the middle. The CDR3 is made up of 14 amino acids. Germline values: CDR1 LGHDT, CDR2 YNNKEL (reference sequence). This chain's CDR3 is CASSPAHRIYEQYF. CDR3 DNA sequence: TGTGCCAGCAGCCCCGCACACCGAATCTACGAGCAGTACTTC.

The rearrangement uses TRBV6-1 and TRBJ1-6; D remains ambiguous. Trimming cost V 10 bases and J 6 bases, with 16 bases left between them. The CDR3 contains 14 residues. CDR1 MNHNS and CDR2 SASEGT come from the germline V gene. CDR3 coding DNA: TGTGCCACAACGAACCCAGGTCGTAATTCACCCCTCCACTTT. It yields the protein CATTNPGRNSPLHF.

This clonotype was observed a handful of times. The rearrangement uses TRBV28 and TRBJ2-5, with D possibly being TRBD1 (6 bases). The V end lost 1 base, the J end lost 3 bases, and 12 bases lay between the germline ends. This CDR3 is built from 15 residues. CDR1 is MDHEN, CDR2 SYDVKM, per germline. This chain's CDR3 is CASSLSVGAEETQYF. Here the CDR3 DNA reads TGTGCCAGCAGTTTATCTGTGGGGGCGGAAGAGACCCAGTACTTC.

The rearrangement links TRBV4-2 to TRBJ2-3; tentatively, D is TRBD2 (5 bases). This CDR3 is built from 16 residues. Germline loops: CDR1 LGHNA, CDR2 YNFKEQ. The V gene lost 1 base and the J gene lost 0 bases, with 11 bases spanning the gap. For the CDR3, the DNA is TGTGCCAGCAGCCAAGCAGCCCGGGGTAGCACAGATACGCAGTATTTT. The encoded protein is CASSQAARGSTDTQYF.

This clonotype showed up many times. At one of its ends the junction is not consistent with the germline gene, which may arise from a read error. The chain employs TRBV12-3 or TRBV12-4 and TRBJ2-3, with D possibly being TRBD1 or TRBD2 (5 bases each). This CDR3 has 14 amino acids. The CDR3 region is CASSLRGSRDTQYF. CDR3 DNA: TGTGCCAGCAGTTTACGGGGCAGCAGAGATACGCAGTATTTT.

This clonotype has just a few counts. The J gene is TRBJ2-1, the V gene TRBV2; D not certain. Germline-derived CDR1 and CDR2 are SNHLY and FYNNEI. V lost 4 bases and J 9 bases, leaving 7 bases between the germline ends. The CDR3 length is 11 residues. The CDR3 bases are TGTGCCAGCAGTGCGGAACGTGAGCAGTTCTTC. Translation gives CASSAEREQFF.

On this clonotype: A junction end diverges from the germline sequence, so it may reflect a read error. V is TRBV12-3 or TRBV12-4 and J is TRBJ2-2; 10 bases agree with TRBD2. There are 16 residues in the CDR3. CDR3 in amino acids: CASSSLAGAGTGELYF. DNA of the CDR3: TGTGCCAGCAGTTCGCTAGCGGGGGCGGGCACCGGGGAGCTGTATTTT.

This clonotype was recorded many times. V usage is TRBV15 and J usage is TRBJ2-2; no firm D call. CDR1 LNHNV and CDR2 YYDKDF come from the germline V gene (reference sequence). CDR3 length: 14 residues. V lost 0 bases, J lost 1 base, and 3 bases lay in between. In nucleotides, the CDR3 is TGTGCCACCAGCAGAGATCGGAACACCGGGGAGCTGTTTTTT. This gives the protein CATSRDRNTGELFF. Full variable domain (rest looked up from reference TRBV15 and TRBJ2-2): DAMVIQNPRYQVTQFGKPVTLSCSQTLNHNVMYWYQQKSSQAPKLLFHYYDKDFNNEADTPDNFQSRRPNTSFCFLDIRSPGLGDTAMYLCATSRDRNTGELFFGEGSRLTVL.

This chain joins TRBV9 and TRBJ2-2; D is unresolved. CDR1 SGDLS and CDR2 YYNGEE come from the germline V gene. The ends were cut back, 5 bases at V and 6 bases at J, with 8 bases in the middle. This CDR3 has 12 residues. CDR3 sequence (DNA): TGTGCCAGCAGAAGGGTCGCCGGGGAGCTGTTTTTT. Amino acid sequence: CASRRVAGELFF.

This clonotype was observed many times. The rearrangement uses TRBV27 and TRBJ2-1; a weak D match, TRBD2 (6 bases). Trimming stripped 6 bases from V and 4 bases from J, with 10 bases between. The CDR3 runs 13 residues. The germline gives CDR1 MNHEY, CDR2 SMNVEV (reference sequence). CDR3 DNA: TGTGCCAGCAGGGGGGACTTTTACAATGAGCAGTTCTTC. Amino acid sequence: CASRGDFYNEQFF.

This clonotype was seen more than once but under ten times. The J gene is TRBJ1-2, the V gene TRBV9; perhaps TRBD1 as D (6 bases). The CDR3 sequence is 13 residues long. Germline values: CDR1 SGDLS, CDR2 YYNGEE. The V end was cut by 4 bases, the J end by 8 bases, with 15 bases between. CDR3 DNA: TGTGCCAGCAGCTCCGACAGGTCTTGGGGCTACACCTTC. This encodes CASSSDRSWGYTF. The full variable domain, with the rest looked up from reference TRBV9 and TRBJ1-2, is DSGVTQTPKHLITATGQRVTLRCSPRSGDLSVYWYQQSLDQGLQFLIQYYNGEERAKGNILERFSAQQFPDLHSELNLSSLELGDSALYFCASSSDRSWGYTFGSGTRLTVV.

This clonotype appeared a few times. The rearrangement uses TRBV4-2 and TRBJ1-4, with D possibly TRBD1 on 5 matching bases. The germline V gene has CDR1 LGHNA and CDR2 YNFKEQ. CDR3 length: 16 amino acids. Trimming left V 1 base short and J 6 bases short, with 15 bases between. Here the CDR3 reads CASSQAGGGVDEKLFF. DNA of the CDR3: TGTGCCAGCAGCCAAGCTGGAGGAGGGGTTGATGAAAAACTGTTTTTT.

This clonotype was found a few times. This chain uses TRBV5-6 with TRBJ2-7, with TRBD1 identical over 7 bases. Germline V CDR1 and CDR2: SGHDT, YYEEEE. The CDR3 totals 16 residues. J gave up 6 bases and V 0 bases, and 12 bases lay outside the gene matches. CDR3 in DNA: TGTGCCAGCAGCTTGGCGGGGACAGACCTTGAAGGCGAGCAGTACTTC. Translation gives CASSLAGTDLEGEQYF.

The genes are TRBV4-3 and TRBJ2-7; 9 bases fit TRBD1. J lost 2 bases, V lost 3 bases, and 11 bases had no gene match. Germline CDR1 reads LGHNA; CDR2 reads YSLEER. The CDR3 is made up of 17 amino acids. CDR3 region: CASSHATGGPQPYEQYF. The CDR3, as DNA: TGCGCCAGCAGCCATGCAACAGGGGGCCCCCAGCCCTACGAGCAGTACTTC.

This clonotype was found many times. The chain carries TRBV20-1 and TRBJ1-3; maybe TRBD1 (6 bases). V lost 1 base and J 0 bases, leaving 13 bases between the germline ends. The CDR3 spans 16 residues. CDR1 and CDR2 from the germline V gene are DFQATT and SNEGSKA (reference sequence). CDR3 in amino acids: CSARVTGMNSGNTIYF. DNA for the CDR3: TGCAGTGCTAGAGTAACAGGGATGAACTCTGGAAACACCATATATTTT.

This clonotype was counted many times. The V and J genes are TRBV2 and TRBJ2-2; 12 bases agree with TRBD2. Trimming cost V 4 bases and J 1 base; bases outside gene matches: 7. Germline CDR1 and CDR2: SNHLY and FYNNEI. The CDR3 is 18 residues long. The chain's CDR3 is CASSVYILAGGNTGELFF. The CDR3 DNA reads TGTGCCAGCAGTGTTTATATACTAGCGGGAGGGAACACCGGGGAGCTGTTTTTT.

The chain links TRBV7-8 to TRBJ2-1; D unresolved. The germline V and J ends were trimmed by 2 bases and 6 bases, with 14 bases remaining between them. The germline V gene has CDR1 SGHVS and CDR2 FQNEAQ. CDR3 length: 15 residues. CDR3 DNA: TGTGCCAGCAGCTTATTGGCTCTGGTCCGCAATGAGCAGTTCTTC. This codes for CASSLLALVRNEQFF.

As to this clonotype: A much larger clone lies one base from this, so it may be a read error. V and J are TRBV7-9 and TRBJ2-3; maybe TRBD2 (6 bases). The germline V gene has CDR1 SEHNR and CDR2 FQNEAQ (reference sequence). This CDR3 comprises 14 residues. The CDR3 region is CASSLAGGADTHYF. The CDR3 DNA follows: TGTGCCAGCAGCTTAGCGGGGGGAGCAGATACGCACTATTTT.

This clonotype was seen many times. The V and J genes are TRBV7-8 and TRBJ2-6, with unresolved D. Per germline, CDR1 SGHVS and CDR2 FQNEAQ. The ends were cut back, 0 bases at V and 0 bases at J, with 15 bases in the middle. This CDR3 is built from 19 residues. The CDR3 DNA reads TGTGCCAGCAGCTTAGCCTACTCAGCTCGCAGCTCTGGGGCCAACGTCCTGACTTTC. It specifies CASSLAYSARSSGANVLTF.

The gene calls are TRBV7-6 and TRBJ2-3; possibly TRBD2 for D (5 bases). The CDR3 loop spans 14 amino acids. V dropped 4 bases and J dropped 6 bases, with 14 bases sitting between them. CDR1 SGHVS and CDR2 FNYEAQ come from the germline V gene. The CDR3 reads CASSSRTLRDTQYF. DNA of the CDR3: TGTGCCAGCAGCTCCCGGACTCTTCGGGATACGCAGTATTTT.

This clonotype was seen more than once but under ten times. CDR3 region: CASTPGAVPYEQYF. CDR3 sequence (DNA): TGTGCCAGCACCCCCGGGGCAGTACCCTACGAGCAGTACTTC. The chain couples TRBV11-2 to TRBJ2-7; D is perhaps TRBD1 or TRBD2 (5 bases each). The CDR3 consists of 14 residues. The V end was cut by 7 bases, the J end by 2 bases, with 15 bases between. Germline CDR1 reads SGHAT; CDR2 reads FQNNGV.

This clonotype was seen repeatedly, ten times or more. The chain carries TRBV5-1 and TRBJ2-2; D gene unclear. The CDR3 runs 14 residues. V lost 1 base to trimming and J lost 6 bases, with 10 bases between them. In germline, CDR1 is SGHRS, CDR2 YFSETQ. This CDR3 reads CASSLLVDAGELFF. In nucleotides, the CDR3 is TGCGCCAGCAGCTTGCTAGTCGATGCCGGGGAGCTGTTTTTT.